These 3 T cell receptor beta chains were sequenced from one sample in a study of T-cell memory formation after mild COVID-19. TCRdb re-called the 5' RACE reads through MiXCR, storing one row per CDR3 protein. This sample carries a few hundred thousand distinct CDR3 sequences, roughly an eighth of them seen once, and the ten largest clones take roughly a fifth. Material: PBMCs or a T cell subset sorted from them (not recorded which). These receptors came from a man younger than 35 who had mild COVID-19 (a few samples of this study predate the infection). Cell type and time point are not known.

This clonotype was counted many times. V gene TRBV19 combines with J gene TRBJ1-1, with 7 positions matching TRBD1. CDR1 and CDR2 (germline): LNHDA, SQIVND (reference sequence). This CDR3 is built from 14 residues. V lost 9 bases and J lost 2; bases outside the gene matches: 9. The CDR3 bases are TGTGCCAGCCGTAAAGACAGGGACAACACTGAAGCTTTCTTT. Protein product: CASRKDRDNTEAFF.

This clonotype was seen repeatedly, ten times or more. The V call is TRBV4-1, the J call TRBJ2-3, with D hard to call. V lost 4 bases and J 4 bases, leaving 15 bases between the germline ends. In germline, CDR1 is MGHRA, CDR2 YSYEKL. The CDR3 runs to 15 residues. The CDR3 DNA reads TGCGCCAGCAGCCTTACGCCTAGTGGGTCAGATACGCAGTATTTT. Encoded protein: CASSLTPSGSDTQYF.

V and J are TRBV6-2 or TRBV6-3 and TRBJ1-2; D gene uncertain. The V end was cut by 0 bases, the J end by 4 bases, with 9 bases between. The CDR3 length is 14 residues. The germline CDR1 and CDR2 sequences are MNHEY and SVGEGT. The CDR3 is CASSYSVGIYGYTF. The CDR3 DNA is TGTGCCAGCAGTTACTCGGTCGGGATCTATGGCTACACCTTC.